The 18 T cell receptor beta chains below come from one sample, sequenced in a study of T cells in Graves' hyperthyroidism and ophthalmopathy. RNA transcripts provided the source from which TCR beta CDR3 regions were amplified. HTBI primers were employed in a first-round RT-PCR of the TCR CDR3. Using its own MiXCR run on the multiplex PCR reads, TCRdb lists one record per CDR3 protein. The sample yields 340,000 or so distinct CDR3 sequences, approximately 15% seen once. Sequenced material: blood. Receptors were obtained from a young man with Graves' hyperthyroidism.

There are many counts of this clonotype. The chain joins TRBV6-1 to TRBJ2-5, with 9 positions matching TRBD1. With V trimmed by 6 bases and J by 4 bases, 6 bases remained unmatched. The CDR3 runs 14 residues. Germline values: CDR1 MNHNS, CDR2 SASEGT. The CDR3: CASRPTGGGETQYF. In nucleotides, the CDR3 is TGTGCCAGCAGGCCCACAGGGGGCGGAGAGACCCAGTACTTC.

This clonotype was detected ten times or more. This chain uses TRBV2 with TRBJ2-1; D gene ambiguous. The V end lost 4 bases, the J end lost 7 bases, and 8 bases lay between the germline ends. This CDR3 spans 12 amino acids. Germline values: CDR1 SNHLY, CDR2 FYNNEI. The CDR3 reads CASSARVNEQFF. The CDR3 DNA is TGTGCCAGCAGTGCGAGAGTGAATGAGCAGTTCTTC.

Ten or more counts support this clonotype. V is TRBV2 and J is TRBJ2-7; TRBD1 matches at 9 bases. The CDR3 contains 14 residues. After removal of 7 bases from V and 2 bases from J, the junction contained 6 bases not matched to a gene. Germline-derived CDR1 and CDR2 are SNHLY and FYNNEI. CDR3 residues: CASTSDRGAYEQYF. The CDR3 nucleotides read TGTGCCAGCACCTCTGACAGGGGGGCCTACGAGCAGTACTTC.

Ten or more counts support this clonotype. CDR3 sequence reads: CASMPRAGGINEQFF. CDR3 nucleotides: TGTGCCAGCATGCCTCGGGCGGGAGGGATCAATGAGCAGTTCTTC. The V and J genes are TRBV7-2 and TRBJ2-1, with 9 nucleotides matching TRBD2. CDR3 length: 15 residues. In germline, CDR1 is SGHTA, CDR2 FQGNSA. V lost 7 bases to trimming and J lost 6 bases; unmatched junction nucleotides: 10.

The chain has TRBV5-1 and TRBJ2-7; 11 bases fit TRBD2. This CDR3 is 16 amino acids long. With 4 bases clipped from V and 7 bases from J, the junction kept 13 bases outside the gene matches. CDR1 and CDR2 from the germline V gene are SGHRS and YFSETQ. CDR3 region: CASSRGLAGPRWEQYF. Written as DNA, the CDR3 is TGCGCCAGCAGCCGCGGACTAGCGGGCCCCAGATGGGAGCAGTACTTC.

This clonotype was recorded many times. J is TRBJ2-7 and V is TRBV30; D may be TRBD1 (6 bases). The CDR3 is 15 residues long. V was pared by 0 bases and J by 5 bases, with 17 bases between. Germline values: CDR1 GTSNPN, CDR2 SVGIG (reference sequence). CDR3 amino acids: CAWSVLFEGHNEQYF. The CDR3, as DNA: TGTGCCTGGAGTGTATTGTTCGAGGGACATAACGAGCAGTACTTC.

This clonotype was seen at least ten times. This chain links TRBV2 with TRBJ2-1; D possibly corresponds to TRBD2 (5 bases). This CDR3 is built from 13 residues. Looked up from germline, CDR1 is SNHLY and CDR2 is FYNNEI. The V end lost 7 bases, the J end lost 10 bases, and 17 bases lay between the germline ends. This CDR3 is CASNRELGGEQFF. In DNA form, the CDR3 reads TGTGCCAGCAATAGGGAGTTAGGTGGCGAGCAGTTCTTC.

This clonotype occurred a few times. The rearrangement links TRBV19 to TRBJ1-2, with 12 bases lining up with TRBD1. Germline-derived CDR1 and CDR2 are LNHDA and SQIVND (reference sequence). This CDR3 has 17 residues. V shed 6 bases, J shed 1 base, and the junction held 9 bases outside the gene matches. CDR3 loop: CASREAGQGAFNYGYTF. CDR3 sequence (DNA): TGTGCCAGTAGAGAGGCGGGACAGGGGGCGTTTAACTATGGCTACACCTTC.

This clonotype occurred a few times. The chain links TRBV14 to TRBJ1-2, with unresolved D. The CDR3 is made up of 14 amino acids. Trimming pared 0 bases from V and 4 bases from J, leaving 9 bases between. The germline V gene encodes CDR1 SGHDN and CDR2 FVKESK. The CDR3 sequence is CASSQDLGGYGYTF. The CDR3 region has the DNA TGTGCCAGCAGCCAAGACCTAGGAGGCTATGGCTACACCTTC.

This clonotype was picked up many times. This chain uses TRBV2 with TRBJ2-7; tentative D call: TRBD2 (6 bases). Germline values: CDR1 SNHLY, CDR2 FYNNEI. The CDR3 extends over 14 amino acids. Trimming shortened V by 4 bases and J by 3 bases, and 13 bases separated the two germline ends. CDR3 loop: CASSGGGAGYEQYF. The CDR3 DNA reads TGTGCCAGCAGTGGGGGAGGAGCGGGCTACGAGCAGTACTTC.

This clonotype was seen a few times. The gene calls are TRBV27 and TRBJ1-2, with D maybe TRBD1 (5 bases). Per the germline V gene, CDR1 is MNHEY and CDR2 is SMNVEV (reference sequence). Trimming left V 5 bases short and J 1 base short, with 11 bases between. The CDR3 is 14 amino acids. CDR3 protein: CASSPGLSNYGYTF. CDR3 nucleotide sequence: TGTGCCAGCAGTCCGGGACTGAGTAACTATGGCTACACCTTC.

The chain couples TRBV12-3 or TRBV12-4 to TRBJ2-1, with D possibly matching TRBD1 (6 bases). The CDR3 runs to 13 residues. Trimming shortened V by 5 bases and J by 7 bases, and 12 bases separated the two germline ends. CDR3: CASSPLRGNEQFF. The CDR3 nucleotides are TGTGCCAGCAGTCCCCTTAGGGGGAATGAGCAGTTCTTC.

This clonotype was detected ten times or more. CDR3 in amino acids: CASRLSLQAFF. The DNA of the CDR3 is TGTGCCAGCAGATTATCCTTACAAGCTTTCTTT. The chain has TRBV7-6 and TRBJ1-1; D not resolved. This CDR3 comprises 11 residues. CDR1 is SGHVS and CDR2 is FNYEAQ in the germline V gene. V lost 6 bases and J lost 9, with 11 bases in between.

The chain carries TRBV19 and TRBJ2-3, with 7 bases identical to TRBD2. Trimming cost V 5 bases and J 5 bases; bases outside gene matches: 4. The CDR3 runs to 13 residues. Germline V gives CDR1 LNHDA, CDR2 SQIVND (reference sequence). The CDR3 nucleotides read TGTGCCAGTAGTCCGGGACTAATAGATACGCAGTATTTT. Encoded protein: CASSPGLIDTQYF.

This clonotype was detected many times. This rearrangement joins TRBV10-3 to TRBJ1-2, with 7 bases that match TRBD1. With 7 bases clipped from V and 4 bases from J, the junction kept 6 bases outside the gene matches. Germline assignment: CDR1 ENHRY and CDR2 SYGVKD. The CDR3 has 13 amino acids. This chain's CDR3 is CAIKGQQSYGYTF. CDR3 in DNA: TGTGCCATCAAGGGACAGCAGAGCTATGGCTACACCTTC.

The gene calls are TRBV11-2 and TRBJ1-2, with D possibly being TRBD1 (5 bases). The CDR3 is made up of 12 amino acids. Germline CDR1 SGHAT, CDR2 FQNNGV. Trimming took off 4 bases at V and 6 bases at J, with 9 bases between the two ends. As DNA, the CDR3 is TGTGCCAGCAGCTCAGAAGGGGATGGCTACACCTTC. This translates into CASSSEGDGYTF.

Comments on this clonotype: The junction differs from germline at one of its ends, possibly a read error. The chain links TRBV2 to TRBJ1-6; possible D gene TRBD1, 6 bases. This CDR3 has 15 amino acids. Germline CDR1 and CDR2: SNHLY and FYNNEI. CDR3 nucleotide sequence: TGTGCCAGCAGTGAACTTACAACAGGGAATTCACCCCTCCGCTTT. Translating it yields CASSELTTGNSPLRF.

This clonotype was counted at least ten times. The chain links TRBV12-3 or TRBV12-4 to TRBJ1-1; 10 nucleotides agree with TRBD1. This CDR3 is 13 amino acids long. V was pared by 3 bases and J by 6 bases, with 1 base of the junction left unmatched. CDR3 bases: TGTGCCAGCAGTTTGGGGACAGGGGCTGAAGCTTTCTTT. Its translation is CASSLGTGAEAFF.